A selection of T cell receptor beta chains follows, all from one sample in a study of blood T cell repertoires in COVID-19. Produced via immunoSEQ multiplex PCR; TCRdb's table is partial and in-frame only. Of about 480,000 clones in the sample, 88% are singletons; the top ten hold 1.5% to 2%. Sequencing was performed on PBMCs or T cells enriched from blood (not recorded which). The receptors originated from a middle-aged woman who had recovered from COVID-19. The CDR3 runs from the conserved cysteine through the conserved F or W. D genes are given only for firm matches. Expanded clones are given a class, and other clones once, few, many or no size at all.

- | once | TRBJ1-1 | TRBV18 | 13 | CASSPYRELEAFF | TGTGCCAGCTCACCATACAGGGAGCTTGAAGCTTTCTTT
- | - | TRBJ2-3 | TRBV12-5 | 17 | CASGLGSSGPGPHTQYF | TGTGCTAGTGGTTTGGGTTCAAGCGGGCCGGGCCCCCATACGCAGTATTTT
TRBD1 | - | TRBJ1-2 | TRBV7-9 | 14 | CASSKGAANYGYTF | TGTGCCAGCAGTAAGGGGGCAGCTAACTATGGCTACACCTTC
- | few | TRBJ1-2 | TRBV27 | 13 | CASSLSGSYGYTF | TGTGCCAGCAGTCTATCCGGGTCCTATGGCTACACCTTC
- | - | TRBJ2-1 | TRBV29-1 | 13 | CSDVRETYNEQFF | TGCAGCGACGTCAGGGAAACCTACAATGAGCAGTTCTTC
- | - | TRBJ2-6 | TRBV5-4 | 17 | CASSPYLEAAGANVLTF | TGTGCCAGCAGCCCGTACCTGGAGGCGGCTGGGGCCAACGTCCTGACTTTC
- | - | TRBJ1-1 | TRBV7-8 | 13 | CASSRGRNTEAFF | TGTGCCAGCAGCCGGGGGAGGAACACTGAAGCTTTCTTT
TRBD1 | - | TRBJ2-7 | TRBV4-3 | 15 | CASSTQTGGTYEQYF | TGCGCCAGCAGCACACAGACAGGGGGTACCTACGAGCAGTACTTC
- | - | TRBJ1-1 | TRBV11-3 | 12 | CASSLWGAEAFF | TGTGCCAGCAGCTTGTGGGGAGCTGAAGCTTTCTTT
- | - | TRBJ1-1 | TRBV29-1 | 15 | CSVEAPGIMNTEAFF | TGCAGCGTTGAAGCTCCCGGGATTATGAACACTGAAGCTTTCTTT
- | - | TRBJ1-4 | TRBV7-2 | 14 | CASSQEQGNEKLFF | TGTGCCAGCAGCCAGGAGCAGGGGAATGAAAAACTGTTTTTT
- | - | TRBJ1-5 | TRBV27 | 15 | CASSLSTGDNQPQHF | TGTGCCAGCAGTTTATCAACCGGGGACAATCAGCCCCAGCATTTT
TRBD2 | - | TRBJ2-1 | TRBV7-2 | 15 | CASSRSSGRVGEQFF | TGTGCCAGCTCAAGGTCTAGCGGGAGGGTCGGTGAGCAGTTCTTC
TRBD2 | - | TRBJ2-1 | TRBV29-1 | 15 | CSVDKRASGSFEQFF | TGCAGCGTTGATAAGCGGGCTAGCGGGAGTTTTGAGCAGTTCTTC
TRBD1 | - | TRBJ2-7 | TRBV27 | 16 | CASSRQGQGGNYEQYF | TGTGCCAGCAGTCGGCAGGGACAGGGGGGGAACTACGAGCAGTACTTC
TRBD2 | - | TRBJ2-7 | TRBV7-2 | 17 | CASSLVGTSGRGYEQYF | TGTGCCAGCAGCTTAGTCGGGACTAGCGGGAGGGGATACGAGCAGTACTTC
- | - | TRBJ2-1 | TRBV20-1 | 11 | CSAGVADEQFF | TGCAGTGCTGGGGTAGCGGATGAGCAGTTCTTC
- | - | TRBJ1-2 | TRBV7-8 | 14 | CASSLGTGNYGYTF | TGTGCCAGCAGCTTAGGGACGGGAAACTATGGCTACACCTTC
TRBD2 | - | TRBJ2-2 | TRBV2 | 16 | CATYSGLAGPTGELFF | TGTGCCACCTATTCGGGGCTAGCGGGACCGACCGGGGAGCTGTTTTTT
- | once | TRBJ2-3 | TRBV5-1 | 16 | CASSLLAVTSTDTQYF | TGCGCCAGCAGCTTGTTGGCGGTGACTAGCACAGATACGCAGTATTTT
TRBD2 | - | TRBJ2-7 | TRBV6-4 | 13 | CAILAGLFYEQYF | TGTGCCATACTAGCGGGCCTTTTCTACGAGCAGTACTTC
- | - | TRBJ2-2 | TRBV12-3/TRBV12-4 | 12 | CASSFSGRELFF | TGTGCCAGCAGTTTCTCAGGGAGGGAGCTGTTTTTT
- | few | TRBJ1-5 | TRBV18 | 17 | CASSPGLGGQSNQPQHF | TGTGCCAGCTCACCGGGCCTCGGAGGGCAAAGCAATCAGCCCCAGCATTTT
- | - | TRBJ1-2 | TRBV6-5 | 15 | CASRNQGGPNYGYTF | TGTGCCAGCAGGAACCAAGGGGGTCCTAACTATGGCTACACCTTC
- | few | TRBJ1-2 | TRBV7-9 | 13 | CASSRGRNYGYTF | TGTGCCAGCAGCCGAGGGAGGAACTATGGCTACACCTTC
- | once | TRBJ1-2 | TRBV4-2 | 15 | CASSQEWGRDYGYTF | TGTGCCAGCAGCCAAGAGTGGGGGCGAGACTATGGCTACACCTTC
TRBD1 | - | TRBJ2-7 | TRBV5-1 | 14 | CASSSRDSSYEQYF | TGCGCCAGCAGCTCCCGGGACAGCTCCTACGAGCAGTACTTC
TRBD1 | - | TRBJ1-2 | TRBV5-4 | 12 | CASSGTGTGYTF | TGTGCCAGCAGCGGGACAGGGACTGGCTACACCTTC
TRBD2 | - | TRBJ2-7 | TRBV3-1/TRBV3-2 | 16 | CASSQEGTSGIYEQYF | TGTGCCAGCAGCCAAGAAGGGACTAGCGGGATCTACGAGCAGTACTTC
- | - | TRBJ1-5 | TRBV4-3 | 18 | CASSQALYRPNSNQPQHF | TGCGCCAGCAGCCAAGCCCTATACCGCCCGAATAGCAATCAGCCCCAGCATTTT
TRBD2 | - | TRBJ2-5 | TRBV24-1 | 15 | CATSDLNGGRETQYF | TGTGCCACCAGTGATTTGAACGGGGGGAGAGAGACCCAGTACTTC
- | - | TRBJ1-1 | TRBV3-1/TRBV3-2 | 13 | CASSPELNTEAFF | TGTGCCAGCAGCCCTGAGTTGAACACTGAAGCTTTCTTT
- | - | TRBJ1-2 | TRBV24-1 | 12 | CATSEGDYGYTF | TGTGCCACCAGCGAAGGGGACTATGGCTACACCTTC
- | - | TRBJ1-1 | TRBV5-4 | 12 | CASSPGREKAFF | TGTGCCAGCAGCCCTGGACGGGAAAAAGCTTTCTTT
- | few | TRBJ2-7 | TRBV7-2 | 14 | CASSQSYRDHEQYF | TGTGCCAGCAGCCAATCCTACAGGGACCACGAGCAGTACTTC
TRBD2 | - | TRBJ2-3 | TRBV5-1 | 15 | CASSRLAGTTDTQYF | TGCGCCAGCAGCAGGCTAGCGGGTACCACAGATACGCAGTATTTT
- | - | TRBJ2-5 | TRBV11-3 | 15 | CASSLDTKSVETQYF | TGTGCCAGCAGCTTAGATACAAAAAGCGTAGAGACCCAGTACTTC
TRBD1 | - | TRBJ1-1 | TRBV5-1 | 16 | CASSFWTGYMNTEAFF | TGCGCCAGCAGCTTCTGGACAGGTTACATGAACACTGAAGCTTTCTTT
- | - | TRBJ1-3 | TRBV7-9 | 14 | CATLRAGSGNTIYF | TGTGCCACCCTCAGGGCCGGCTCTGGAAACACCATATATTTT
TRBD1 | few | TRBJ1-5 | TRBV3-1/TRBV3-2 | 14 | CASSQGQGGQPQHF | TGTGCCAGCAGCCAAGGACAGGGGGGCCAGCCCCAGCATTTT
TRBD1 | few | TRBJ1-5 | TRBV30 | 17 | CAWSLEAGGIGNQPQHF | TGTGCCTGGAGTCTGGAGGCAGGGGGCATCGGCAATCAGCCCCAGCATTTT
- | - | TRBJ1-6 | TRBV27 | 14 | CASSSRTSNSPLHF | TGTGCCAGCAGTTCCAGGACAAGTAATTCACCCCTCCACTTT
TRBD2 | - | TRBJ2-1 | TRBV29-1 | 14 | CSVARQRERNEQFF | TGCAGCGTTGCTCGGCAGCGGGAGAGAAATGAGCAGTTCTTC
- | - | TRBJ1-1 | TRBV27 | 15 | CASSFMSRGNTEAFF | TGTGCCAGCAGTTTTATGTCTCGGGGGAACACTGAAGCTTTCTTT
- | - | TRBJ1-1 | TRBV12-3/TRBV12-4 | 12 | CASSLGRAEAFF | TGTGCCAGCAGTTTAGGCAGGGCCGAAGCTTTCTTT
- | - | TRBJ2-2 | TRBV3-1/TRBV3-2 | 13 | CASSQYRGGELFF | TGTGCCAGCAGCCAATACCGGGGGGGGGAGCTGTTTTTT
- | - | TRBJ1-1 | TRBV29-1 | 13 | CSVGARVNTEAFF | TGCAGCGTTGGGGCCAGGGTGAACACTGAAGCTTTCTTT
- | - | TRBJ2-1 | TRBV19 | 11 | CASSITDEQFF | TGTGCCAGTAGTATTACGGATGAGCAGTTCTTC
- | - | TRBJ1-1 | TRBV7-8 | 14 | CASSFNTLNTEAFF | TGTGCCAGCAGCTTCAACACGTTGAACACTGAAGCTTTCTTT
- | - | TRBJ2-3 | TRBV7-2 | 15 | CASSLKGGNEDTQYF | TGTGCCAGCAGCTTAAAAGGCGGGAATGAAGATACGCAGTATTTT
- | - | TRBJ1-5 | TRBV18 | 15 | CASSPGLGGVEPQHF | TGTGCCAGCTCACCAGGGCTGGGAGGCGTGGAGCCCCAGCATTTT
- | - | TRBJ2-1 | TRBV7-8 | 15 | CASSLVSGSYNEQFF | TGTGCCAGCAGCTTAGTAAGCGGCTCCTACAATGAGCAGTTCTTC
- | few | TRBJ2-5 | TRBV4-3 | 14 | CASSPNRVGETQYF | TGCGCCAGCAGCCCTAACAGGGTCGGGGAGACCCAGTACTTC
TRBD2 | - | TRBJ2-7 | TRBV5-4 | 14 | CASSLAGTSNEQYF | TGTGCCAGCAGCTTGGCCGGGACTAGCAACGAGCAGTACTTC
- | - | TRBJ1-2 | TRBV5-1 | 15 | CASSLAGAGTYGYTF | TGCGCCAGCAGCTTGGCCGGTGCAGGTACCTATGGCTACACCTTC